This entry concerns a single T cell receptor (beta chain). Its antigen has not been determined. No much larger clone exists at a distance of one base, and base qualities are not known. This record comes from a study of blood T cell repertoires in COVID-19 (dated by TCRdb to the early 2020s). General notes on the study: Samples from collaborators originated in the United States, Italy and Spain and spanned both the acute and convalescent phases of COVID-19. The material from the prospective study consisted of cDNA or gDNA derived from T cells, B-cell-depleted T cells, or PBMCs. Deeply sampled blood TCRbeta repertoires from subjects exposed to, actively infected with, or recovered from COVID-19 were included in the dataset. A freely available public database, intended as a resource for researchers studying the immune response to SARS-CoV-2, is where the repertoires were released. The samples were drawn from two sources: the first 160 participants of the ongoing ImmuneRACE study, and 950 to 1,500 subjects contributed by 6 global collaborators. Sample metadata almost always included a de-identified subject ID, COVID-19 status, age in years and sex. Where HLA class I and class II types were available, the types were taken from metadata supplied by the sample provider, not from assay-based typing.

Collaborating institutions collected whole blood in K2EDTA tubes following their own protocols. Collaborator samples were shipped for TCRbeta analysis as frozen whole blood, isolated PBMCs, or DNA extracted from either sample type. Here is what the overall study found, with its caveats: The quantity of clinical and demographic metadata differed by source and by participant and was supplied without curation.

CDR1 is given as SGHNT and CDR2 as YENEEA, both from the germline V gene. Between the V and J ends, shortened by 4 bases and 3 bases respectively, the junction contains 9 bases. From cysteine to phenylalanine, the CDR3 is 13 amino acids long. Only the CDR3 portion is preserved as DNA: 39 bases, with reading frame beginning at the first base. TCRbeta CDR3 regions were amplified from genomic DNA using the immunoSEQ Assay, a bias-controlled multiplex PCR. The study's own analysis went as follows. The number of nucleated cells in each sample was estimated from the amplification of reference gene primers within the assay. Sequence reads were collapsed and filtered to measure the absolute abundance of every unique TCRbeta CDR3 rearrangement. For each sample, productive Simpson clonality was calculated as the square root of Simpson's diversity index across productive rearrangements. Not all clones reach the TCRdb copy of this immuneACCESS table, which keeps in-frame sequences only. Checked studies attribute under half of the gap to unresolved V genes and leave the rest unexplained. V and J calls and clone size are copied from that table; D and trimming were computed from the DNA. The sample table shows about 300,000 clones, and 65% to 85% are seen once. Approximately 1.3% of the sample rests with the top ten.

This TCR came from a woman between 45 and 60 years old with acute or convalescent COVID-19. The rearrangement combines TRBV11-3 with TRBJ1-1; the D gene cannot be named for sure. The sample taken for sequencing was peripheral blood. The nucleotides read TGTGCCAGCAGCTCCAACACATACACTGAAGCTTTCTTT. This encodes CASSSNTYTEAFF.